This T cell receptor (beta chain) derives from a study of shared clonotypes between healthy human individuals. A word on this clone: Its antigen is unknown.

Regarding the study as a whole: Between a few donors, naive CD4 clonotypes were shared at a level of around 5.1%. Generally, estimated richness proved larger in naive subsets than it did in memory subsets.

The V gene's germline CDR1 is SGHTA and CDR2 FQGNSA. V lost 2 bases, J lost 2 bases, and 10 bases lay in between. CDR3 length equals 15 residues. The table came from immunoSEQ multiplex PCR; TCRdb's copy has only in-frame clones and leaves some out. The data hold roughly 2 million clones, with approximately 95% observed a single time. The sequence came from a man between 18 and 29 years old in good health. Sequenced input: naive CD4+ T cells sorted from blood. Indicated subset: CD45RA+ positively selected. The chain uses TRBV7-2 and TRBJ1-5; D is uncertain. In DNA form, the CDR3 reads TGTGCCAGCAGCTTATTTGGTACCGGCAATCAGCCCCAGCATTTT. Translated: CASSLFGTGNQPQHF.